This TCR beta chain was sequenced during a study of cytomegalovirus exposure and HLA in healthy donors. Study context: Earlier work reported 117 million unique TCR beta sequences from about 200 million T cells. Early release data held about 92 million unique TCRs from HLA-typed donors. General study points: CMV serostatus was the only immune exposure information that was available.

A remark on this clone: Antigen unknown.

The PCR made use of 60 Vbeta and 13 Jbeta primers. Using immunoSEQ multiplex PCR, the repertoire was profiled, and TCRdb retains in-frame clones only, with some absent. The table shows around 190,000 clones, with roughly 82% occurring only once. Trimming pared 4 bases from V and 4 bases from J, leaving 12 bases between. This CDR3 is built from 14 residues. From germline, CDR1 is SNHLY and CDR2 FYNNEI. Input material: PBMCs. The genes are TRBV2 and TRBJ2-3; tentative D call: TRBD2 (7 bases). This receptor was obtained from a woman between 50 and 59 years old in good health and CMV-seronegative. CDR3 sequence reads: CASSAIGGPDTQYF. CDR3 DNA: TGTGCCAGCAGTGCCATCGGGGGGCCAGATACGCAGTATTTT.